This TCR beta chain derives from a study of blood T cell repertoires in COVID-19. Looked up from germline, CDR1 is MNHEY and CDR2 is SVGEGT. CDR3 size: 16 residues. V gave up 0 bases and J gave up 4 bases, with 15 bases separating them. The method was immunoSEQ multiplex PCR; TCRdb's version includes in-frame clones alone and lacks a portion of them. The sample holds approximately 59,000 clones, around 80% seen once. This chain uses TRBV6-2 or TRBV6-3 with TRBJ1-1; no reliable D call. The clonotype originates from a man older than 75 with acute or convalescent COVID-19. The sample taken for sequencing was peripheral blood. In nucleotides, the CDR3 is TGTGCCAGCAGTTACTCGAGGAGGGTAGGAAGCACTGAAGCTTTCTTT. It translates to CASSYSRRVGSTEAFF.